This TCR beta chain was sequenced for a study of T cell repertoires in cytomegalovirus infection. Across the study: Public TCR beta signature analysis indicated the presence of both CMV infection and matching HLA type.

This clonotype was picked up many times. Its antigen remains unidentified. TCRdb reprocessed the reads via MiXCR and lists one record per CDR3 protein. Of under 600,000 distinct CDR3 sequences listed, 16% are singletons. Notes on the study in general: In two of eight donors, the top clonotype was HLA-C-restricted CMV-specific. Adding up the frequency of public TCR beta families identified people who carried CMV plus the relevant HLA.

This CDR3 region has 16 residues. With V trimmed by 5 bases and J by 0 bases, 8 bases remained unmatched. Germline V CDR1 and CDR2: MNHEY, SMNVEV (reference sequence). The specimen was CD8+ T cells from PBMCs. This chain connects TRBV27 to TRBJ2-3; TRBD2 matches 7 bases. This sequence was found in a human donor in good health (CMV status not recorded). Some clones in this sample may be carry-over from other donors' samples. The CDR3 sequence: CASSPVGGTSTDTQYF. For the CDR3, the DNA is TGTGCCAGCAGTCCCGTCGGGGGGACTAGCACAGATACGCAGTATTTT.